The present TCR beta chain was sequenced within a study of blood T cell repertoires in COVID-19. Study at large: Acute and convalescent COVID-19 samples came from the United States, Italy and Spain.

Seattle cases were enrolled at active infection and followed longitudinally. TCRdb's table, derived via immunoSEQ multiplex PCR, lists solely in-frame clones and lacks some. The table shows 270,000 or so clones, with around 87% occurring only once. Specimen: peripheral blood. The TCR sequence derives from a woman in her sixties with COVID-19, enrolled during active disease.

In DNA form, the CDR3 reads TGTGCCGGCGGTATCATGAACACCGGGGAGCTGTTTTTT. This gives the protein CAGGIMNTGELFF. The chain employs TRBV12-3 or TRBV12-4 and TRBJ2-2; D gene uncertain. Trimming stripped 11 bases from V and 1 base from J, with 11 bases between. The CDR3 is 13 amino acids.